This T cell receptor (beta chain) was recovered during a study of T cell changes during pregnancy in multiple sclerosis (dated by TCRdb to the late 2010s). About the study as a whole: The study looked at changes in the T cell repertoire across pregnancy in women with multiple sclerosis.

Details on this clone: Its binding antigen is unknown. The sample holds no much larger clone one base away, and base qualities are not on file.

Library prep was done by the immunoSEQ multiplex PCR assay. TCRdb carries this immuneACCESS record with in-frame sequences only. Its versions omit some clonotypes, under half of them owing to an unresolved V gene in the studies checked, with the rest unexplained. In all, the sample holds tens of thousands of clones, and 85% to 95% of those were seen once. 2.8% of the sample rests with the top ten. The CDR3 spans 15 residues, from the cysteine through the phenylalanine. Just the 45-base CDR3 DNA is kept, in frame starting at base 1. Compared with germline, V lacks 1 base and J lacks 2 bases; bases without a gene match: 4. The germline V gene encodes CDR1 SQVTM and CDR2 ANQGSEA.

Recombination connected TRBV29-1 to TRBJ2-3; the central 9 bases match TRBD1. The material sequenced was peripheral blood, taken in the third trimester of pregnancy. The sequence was collected from a female donor in good health, enrolled as a control in a pregnancy study. The bases read TGCAGCGTTGAAGGTCGGGACAGGGCCACAGATACGCAGTATTTT. Its protein product is CSVEGRDRATDTQYF.